This T cell receptor (beta chain) came from a study of shared T cell receptors in the human thymus. The data were produced by immunoSEQ multiplex PCR, yet TCRdb's version contains in-frame clones alone and is incomplete. This table holds just under 550,000 clones, about four fifths found once. The CDR3 covers 15 residues. Trimming stripped 7 bases from V and 4 bases from J, with 19 bases between. Per germline, CDR1 MNHEY and CDR2 SVGAGI. These data were likewise used in another study, on human thymus T cells. That source adds: Resections were taken during corrective heart surgery, and the thymus tissue came from these. Thymic and blood repertoires appeared to show biased V and J gene usage.

Sequencing was carried out using thymocytes. The J gene is TRBJ1-2, the V gene TRBV6-5; D is ambiguous. The TCR was taken from a boy younger than two with a congenital heart defect. The CDR3 nucleotides are TGTGCCAGCACTCCCTCTTCGCTGGCAATCTATGGCTACACCTTC. This sequence encodes CASTPSSLAIYGYTF.